One sample yielded the 3 T cell receptor beta chains listed below, sequenced in a study of blood T cell repertoires in COVID-19. The method was immunoSEQ multiplex PCR; TCRdb's version includes in-frame clones alone and lacks a portion of them. The table lists around 200,000 clones, roughly 84% of them singletons. The material sequenced was peripheral blood. All receptors come from a human donor with acute or convalescent COVID-19. The donor label of this sample is uncertain.

This chain connects TRBV19 to TRBJ2-3; 10 bases map to TRBD2. The germline V gene has CDR1 LNHDA and CDR2 SQIVND (reference sequence). V gave up 6 bases and J gave up 5 bases; unmatched junction bases: 5. The CDR3 is made up of 14 amino acids. CDR3 in amino acids: CASRQRGGGDTQYF. The CDR3 region has the DNA TGTGCCAGTAGGCAGCGGGGGGGTGGAGATACGCAGTATTTT.

The genes are TRBV30 and TRBJ1-6; 7 nucleotides agree with TRBD1. This CDR3 is built from 15 residues. The germline V gene has CDR1 GTSNPN and CDR2 SVGIG (reference sequence). V shed 5 bases, J shed 9 bases, and the junction held 13 bases outside the gene matches. CDR3 nucleotide sequence: TGTGCCTGGGACCGCGGACAGGCGATCGGTTCACCCCTCCACTTT. It specifies CAWDRGQAIGSPLHF. The entire variable domain, with the rest obtained from reference TRBV30 and TRBJ1-6, is as follows: SQTIHQWPATLVQPVGSPLSLECTVEGTSNPNLYWYRQAAGRGLQLLFYSVGIGQISSEVPQNLSASRPQDRQFILSSKKLLLSDSGFYLCAWDRGQAIGSPLHFGNGTRLTVT.

V is TRBV4-1 and J is TRBJ2-1, with 11 positions matching TRBD2. Germline trimming cut 2 bases from V and 5 bases from J; bases unmatched to any gene: 8. This CDR3 comprises 17 residues. CDR1 MGHRA and CDR2 YSYEKL come from the germline V gene. The CDR3 region has the DNA TGCGCCAGCAGCCAAATAGCGGGAGGGCTTAAGGACAATGAGCAGTTCTTC. Protein product: CASSQIAGGLKDNEQFF.